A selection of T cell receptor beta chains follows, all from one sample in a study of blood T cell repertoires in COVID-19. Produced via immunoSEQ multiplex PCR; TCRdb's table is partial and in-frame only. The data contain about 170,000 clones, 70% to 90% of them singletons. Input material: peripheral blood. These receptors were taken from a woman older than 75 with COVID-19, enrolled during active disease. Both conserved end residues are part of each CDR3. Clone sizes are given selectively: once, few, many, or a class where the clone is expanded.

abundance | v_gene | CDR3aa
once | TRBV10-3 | CAIRGRDRVTDTQYF
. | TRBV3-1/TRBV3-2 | CASSQVGVLNEQFF
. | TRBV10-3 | CAISESPGGGGSNQPQHF
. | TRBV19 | CASVRQGYGEKLFF
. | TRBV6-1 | CASSESWGGSPLHF
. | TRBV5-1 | CASSLVQEPYEQYF
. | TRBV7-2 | CASSAKASGYYTDTQYF
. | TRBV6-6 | CASSSSRDTQYF
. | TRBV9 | CASSVGMGGPSSYNEQFF
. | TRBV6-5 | CASSSSGLAGELFF
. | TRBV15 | CATSRTRQEANYGYTF
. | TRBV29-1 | CSVSDRAGNTIYF
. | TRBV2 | CASSSMTGAYSGANVLTF
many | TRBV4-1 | CASSRTGGGGYTF
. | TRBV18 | CASSPPGGGSPLHF
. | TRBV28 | CASSPLSLGKAFF
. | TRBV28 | CASALNRNTEAFF
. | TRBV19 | CASTGTLPPGGYTF
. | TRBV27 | CASSLKGETEAFF
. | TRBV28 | CASSPPGTPFGDF
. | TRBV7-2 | CASSFPPGGSGEKLFF
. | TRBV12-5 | CASGLVYRVGSPLHF
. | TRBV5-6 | CASSRRDRAANYGYTF
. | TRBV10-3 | CAISAGRANEKLFF
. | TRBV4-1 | CASSQDVETGDAYEQYF
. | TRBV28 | CASSSRTSGHSSYNEQFF